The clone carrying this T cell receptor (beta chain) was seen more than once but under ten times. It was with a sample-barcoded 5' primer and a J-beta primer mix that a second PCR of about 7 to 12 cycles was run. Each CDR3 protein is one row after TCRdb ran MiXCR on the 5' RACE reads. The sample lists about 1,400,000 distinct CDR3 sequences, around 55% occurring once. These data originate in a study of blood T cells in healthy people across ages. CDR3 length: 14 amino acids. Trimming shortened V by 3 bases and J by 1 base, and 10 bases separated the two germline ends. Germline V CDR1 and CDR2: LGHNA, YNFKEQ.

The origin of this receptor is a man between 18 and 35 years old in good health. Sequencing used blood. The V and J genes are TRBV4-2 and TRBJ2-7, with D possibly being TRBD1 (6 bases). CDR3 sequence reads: CASSQGDTSYEQYF. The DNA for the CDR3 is TGTGCCAGCAGCCAGGGGGACACATCCTACGAGCAGTACTTC.